The clone carrying this T cell receptor (beta chain) was recorded many times. TCRdb passed the 5' RACE reads through MiXCR, listing each CDR3 protein once. The table records 84,000 or so distinct CDR3 sequences, roughly 13% of them present only once. This specimen belongs to a study of neurological immune-mediated disorders. CDR3 length: 10 residues. With 9 bases removed from V and 0 bases from J, the gap between germline ends came to 0 bases. Germline V CDR1 and CDR2: MNHNS, SASEGT. Time point: longitudinal time-point 2. The clonotype originates from a female donor with HTLV-1-associated myelopathy (HAM/TSP). The V call is TRBV6-1, the J call TRBJ2-4; D uncertain. Input material: PBMCs. The CDR3 loop reads CARAKNIQYF. DNA for the CDR3: TGTGCCAGAGCCAAAAACATTCAGTACTTC.